These T cell receptor beta chains were read from a single sample in a study of CD8 T cells in Susac syndrome. TCRdb re-derived calls from the immunoSEQ multiplex PCR reads in MiXCR, one entry per CDR3 protein. The sample lists about 280,000 distinct CDR3 sequences; 85% were seen once. Sequences were obtained from CD8+ T cells from PBMCs. The receptors stem from a human donor with multiple sclerosis. The CDR3 runs from the conserved cysteine through the conserved F or W. A D gene is named only where the DNA matches it firmly. Only some rows state a clone size, as once, few, many or a class for expanded clones.

>TRBJ2-7|NA|13|NA|TRBV19
CASCMIGGYEQYF
TGTGCCAGTTGTATGATCGGCGGTTACGAGCAGTACTTC
>TRBJ1-2|NA|17|TRBD1|TRBV27
CASSTFGTGERGYGYTF
TGTGCCAGCAGCACTTTCGGGACAGGGGAAAGAGGGTATGGCTACACCTTC
>TRBJ2-1|NA|19|TRBD1|TRBV18
CASSLRDRFATHLYNEQFF
TGTGCCAGCTCGCTCCGGGACAGGTTCGCGACACACCTCTACAATGAGCAGTTCTTC
>TRBJ2-1|NA|14|NA|TRBV4-1
CASSQVLALNEQFF
TGCGCCAGCAGCCAAGTACTTGCCCTCAATGAGCAGTTCTTC
>TRBJ2-3|NA|14|NA|TRBV5-5
CASSAYREADTQYF
TGTGCCAGCAGCGCCTACAGGGAGGCAGATACGCAGTATTTT
>TRBJ2-5|NA|14|NA|TRBV28
CASSTDSLQETQYF
TGTGCCAGCAGTACGGACAGCCTCCAAGAGACCCAGTACTTC
>TRBJ1-5|NA|15|NA|TRBV30
CAWAPGTNSNQPQHF
TGTGCCTGGGCCCCCGGGACAAATAGCAATCAGCCCCAGCATTTT
>TRBJ1-1|NA|13|NA|TRBV9
CASSVALTPEAFF
TGTGCCAGCAGCGTAGCCCTCACCCCTGAAGCTTTCTTT
>TRBJ1-1|NA|12|NA|TRBV2
CASQVGTTEAFF
TGTGCCAGCCAGGTTGGAACGACTGAAGCTTTCTTT
>TRBJ2-5|NA|16|NA|TRBV27
CASSLSFPRAPETQYF
TGTGCCAGCAGTTTATCTTTCCCGAGGGCCCCAGAGACCCAGTACTTC
>TRBJ2-2|NA|15|NA|TRBV23-1
CASSREVGDHGELFF
TGCGCCAGCAGTCGCGAAGTCGGGGATCACGGGGAGCTGTTTTTT
>TRBJ1-1|NA|11|NA|TRBV7-3
CASTGATEAFF
TGTGCCAGCACAGGGGCCACTGAAGCTTTCTTT
>TRBJ2-5|NA|16|TRBD1|TRBV7-9
CASSRVSQGAEETQYF
TGTGCCAGCAGTCGAGTTTCGCAGGGGGCGGAAGAGACCCAGTACTTC
>TRBJ2-1|NA|17|TRBD2|TRBV28
CASSTLPPGLAGHEQFF
TGTGCCAGCAGTACCCTTCCCCCGGGACTAGCGGGCCATGAGCAGTTCTTC
>TRBJ2-7|once|14|NA|TRBV7-8
CASSLSGSGDEQYF
TGTGCCAGCAGCTTATCCGGGAGCGGCGACGAGCAGTACTTC